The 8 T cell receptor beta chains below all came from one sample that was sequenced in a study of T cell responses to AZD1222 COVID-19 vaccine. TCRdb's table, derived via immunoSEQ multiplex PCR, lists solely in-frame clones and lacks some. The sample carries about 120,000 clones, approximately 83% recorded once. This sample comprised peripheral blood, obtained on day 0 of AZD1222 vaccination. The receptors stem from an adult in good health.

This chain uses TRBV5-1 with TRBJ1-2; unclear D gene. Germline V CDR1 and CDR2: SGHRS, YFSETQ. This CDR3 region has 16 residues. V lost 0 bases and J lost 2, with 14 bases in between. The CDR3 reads CASSLGVLTVNYGYTF. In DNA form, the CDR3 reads TGCGCCAGCAGCTTGGGGGTGTTGACGGTAAACTATGGCTACACCTTC.

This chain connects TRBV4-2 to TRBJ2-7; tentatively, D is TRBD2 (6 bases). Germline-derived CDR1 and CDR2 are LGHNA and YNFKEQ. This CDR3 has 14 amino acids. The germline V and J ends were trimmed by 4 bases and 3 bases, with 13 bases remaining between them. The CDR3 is CASSLSGEDYEQYF. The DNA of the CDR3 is TGTGCCAGCAGCCTTAGCGGTGAGGACTACGAGCAGTACTTC.

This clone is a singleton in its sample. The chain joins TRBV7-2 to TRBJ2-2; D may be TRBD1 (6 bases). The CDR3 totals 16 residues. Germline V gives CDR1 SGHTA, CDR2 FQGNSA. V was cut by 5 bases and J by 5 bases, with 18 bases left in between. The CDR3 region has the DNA TGTGCCAGCAGCCCCCCAGGGGACCCGAGGACCGGGGAGCTGTTTTTT. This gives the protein CASSPPGDPRTGELFF.

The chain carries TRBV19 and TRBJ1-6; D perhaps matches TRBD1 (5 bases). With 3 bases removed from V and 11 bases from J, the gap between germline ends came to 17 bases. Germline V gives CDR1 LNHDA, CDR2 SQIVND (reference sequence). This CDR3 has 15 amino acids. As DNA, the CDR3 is TGTGCCAGTAGTATTCTCGGCAGGGTTGATACACCCCTCCACTTT. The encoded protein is CASSILGRVDTPLHF.

CDR3 sequence reads: CASSIGQMNTEAFF. DNA for the CDR3: TGCGCCAGCAGCATAGGACAGATGAACACTGAAGCTTTCTTT. The rearrangement uses TRBV5-1 and TRBJ1-1; maybe TRBD1 (6 bases). The germline V gene encodes CDR1 SGHRS and CDR2 YFSETQ. The CDR3 consists of 14 residues. With 4 bases removed from V and 0 bases from J, the gap between germline ends came to 10 bases. Full variable domain (remainder filled in from reference TRBV5-1 and TRBJ1-1): KAGVTQTPRYLIKTRGQQVTLSCSPISGHRSVSWYQQTPGQGLQFLFEYFSETQRNKGNFPGRFSGRQFSNSRSEMNVSTLELGDSALYLCASSIGQMNTEAFFGQGTRLTVV.

CDR3 in DNA: TGTGCCAGCAGGAGTCAGGGTATGGATGAAAAACTGTTTTTT. This sequence encodes CASRSQGMDEKLFF. V and J are TRBV6-5 and TRBJ1-4; D may be TRBD1 (5 bases). This CDR3 has 14 amino acids. Germline CDR1 reads MNHEY; CDR2 reads SVGAGI. Deletions cut 6 bases from V and 6 bases from J, with 14 bases between.

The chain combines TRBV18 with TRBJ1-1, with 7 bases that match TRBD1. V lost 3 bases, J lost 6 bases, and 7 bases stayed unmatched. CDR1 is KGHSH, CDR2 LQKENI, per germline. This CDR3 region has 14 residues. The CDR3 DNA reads TGTGCCAGCTCACCGAAAGACAGGGCGGCTGAAGCTTTCTTT. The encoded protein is CASSPKDRAAEAFF.

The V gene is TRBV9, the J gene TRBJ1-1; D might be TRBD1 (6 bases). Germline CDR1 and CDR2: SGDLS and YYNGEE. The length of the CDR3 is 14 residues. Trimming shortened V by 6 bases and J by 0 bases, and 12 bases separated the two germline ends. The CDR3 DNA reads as TGTGCCAGCACCTTCGGACAGTTGAACACTGAAGCTTTCTTT. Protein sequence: CASTFGQLNTEAFF.